Reported below is one TCR beta chain. The data originate from a study of blood T cell repertoires in COVID-19. The CDR3 is 14 residues long. The V gene's germline CDR1 is MNHEY and CDR2 SVGAGI. V lost 8 bases and J 13 bases, leaving 24 bases between the germline ends. Sequencing was performed with immunoSEQ multiplex PCR; in TCRdb, only in-frame clones are kept and a portion is missing. The repertoire holds approximately 63,000 clones, with approximately 84% as singletons. The chain links TRBV6-5 to TRBJ2-1, with a weak D call TRBD2 (6 bases). The sequenced sample was peripheral blood. The clonotype was recovered from a man of 80 years or more in a cohort sampled during active COVID-19. For the CDR3, the DNA is TGTGCCAGCCAGCCTATCTCGACGCGCGGGGATCAGTTCTTC. It translates to CASQPISTRGDQFF.